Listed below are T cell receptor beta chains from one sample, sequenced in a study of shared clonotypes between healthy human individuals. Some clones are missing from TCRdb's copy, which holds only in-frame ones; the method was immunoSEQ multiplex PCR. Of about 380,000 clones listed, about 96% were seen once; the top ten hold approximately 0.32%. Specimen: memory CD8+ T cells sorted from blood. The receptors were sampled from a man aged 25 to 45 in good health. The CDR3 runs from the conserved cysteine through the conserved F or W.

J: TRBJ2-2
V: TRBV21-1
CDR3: CASSKELRFLFINTGELFF

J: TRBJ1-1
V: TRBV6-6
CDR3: CASSYSLNTEAFF

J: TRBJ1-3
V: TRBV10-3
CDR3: CAINGDRQSGNTIYF

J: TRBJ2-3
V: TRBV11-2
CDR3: CASSLWGGTTDTQYF

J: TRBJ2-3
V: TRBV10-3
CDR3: CAIRQRGTDTQYF

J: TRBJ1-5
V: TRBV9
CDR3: CASSPTGGQPQHF

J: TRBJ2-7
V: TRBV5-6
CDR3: CASSFSASSYEQYF

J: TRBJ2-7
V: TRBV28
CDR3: CASRRVTGEQYF

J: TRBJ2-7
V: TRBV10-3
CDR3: CAIRPRDGLYEQYF

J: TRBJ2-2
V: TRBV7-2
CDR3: CASSLVGAGELFF

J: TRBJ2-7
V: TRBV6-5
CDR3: CASSRLADYEQYF

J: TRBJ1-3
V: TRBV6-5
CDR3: CASSYQSGKSGNTIYF

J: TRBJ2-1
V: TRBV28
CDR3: CASRPSSYYNEQFF

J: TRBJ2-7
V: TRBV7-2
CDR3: CASSLFQGPYEQYF

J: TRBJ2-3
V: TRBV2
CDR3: CASRSTSGSTDTQYF

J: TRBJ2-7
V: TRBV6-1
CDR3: CASTQRWYEQYF

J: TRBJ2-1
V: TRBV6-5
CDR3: CASSPGRYNEQFF

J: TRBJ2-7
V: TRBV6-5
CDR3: CASSYGASGTYEQYF

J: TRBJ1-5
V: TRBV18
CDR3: CASSPGQGSQPQHF

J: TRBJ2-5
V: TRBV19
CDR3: CASSISSGRKTQYF

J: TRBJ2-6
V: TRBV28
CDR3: CASSLSDAGANVLTF

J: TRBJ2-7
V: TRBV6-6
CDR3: CASSVGPGQGSEQYF

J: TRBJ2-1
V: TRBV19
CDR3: CASSRRGPFNEQFF

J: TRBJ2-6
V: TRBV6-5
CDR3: CASRISSGANVLTF

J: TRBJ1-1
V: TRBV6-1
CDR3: CASSVSGNPEAFF

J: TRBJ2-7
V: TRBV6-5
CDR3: CASSYSGGSAYEQYF

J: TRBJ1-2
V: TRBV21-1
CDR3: CASSKGGGGYGYTF

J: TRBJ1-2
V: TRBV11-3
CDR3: CASSCGPGDWGYTF

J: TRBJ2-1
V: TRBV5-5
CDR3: CASSPGTNVYEQFF

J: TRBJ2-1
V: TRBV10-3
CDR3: CAISDLRHGGANEQFF

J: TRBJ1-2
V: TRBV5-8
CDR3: CASSLRVRANYGYTF

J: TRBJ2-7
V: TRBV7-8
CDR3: CASSFGLGYEQYF

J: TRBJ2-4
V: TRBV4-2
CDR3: CASSPTLRLAGDQNIQYF

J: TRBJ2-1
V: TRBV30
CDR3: CAWSPPSSYNEQFF

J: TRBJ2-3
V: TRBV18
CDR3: CASSRSTDTQYF

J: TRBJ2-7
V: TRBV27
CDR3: CASWTAGSYEQYF

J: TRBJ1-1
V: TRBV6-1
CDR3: CASSPGYTEAFF

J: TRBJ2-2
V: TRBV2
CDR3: CASSEPPGTSSTHYLSGELFF

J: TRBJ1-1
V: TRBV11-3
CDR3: CASSFGVYTEAFF

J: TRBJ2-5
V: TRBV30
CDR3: CAWGLKETQYF

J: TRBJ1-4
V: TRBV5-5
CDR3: CASSPEGNEKLFF

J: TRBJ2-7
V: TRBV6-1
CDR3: CASSEFYEQYF

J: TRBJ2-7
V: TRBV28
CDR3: CASSFFLAGEWYEQYF

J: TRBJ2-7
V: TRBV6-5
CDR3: CASSYLGSSSYEQYF

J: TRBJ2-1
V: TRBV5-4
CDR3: CASSLGLAGGPSSQFF